The next 26 T cell receptor beta chains were all read from a single sample in a study of blood T cell repertoires in COVID-19. TCRdb's table, derived via immunoSEQ multiplex PCR, lists solely in-frame clones and lacks some. The data show some 70,000 clones, about 87% seen once. The sequencing input was peripheral blood. The receptors shown here come from a woman between 70 and 85 years old with acute or convalescent COVID-19.

This clone was seen only once. The CDR3 reads CASSLRQGDTGELFF. The CDR3 coding sequence is TGTGCCAGCAGCTTAAGACAGGGTGACACCGGGGAGCTGTTTTTT. The genes are TRBV7-2 and TRBJ2-2, with 7 positions matching TRBD1. The germline CDR1 and CDR2 sequences are SGHTA and FQGNSA. This CDR3 spans 15 amino acids. V gave up 2 bases and J gave up 3 bases; unmatched junction bases: 3.

The V and J genes are TRBV28 and TRBJ1-1; D is possibly TRBD1 (6 bases). Per germline, CDR1 MDHEN and CDR2 SYDVKM. V lost 5 bases and J lost 3, with 13 bases in between. The CDR3 extends over 14 amino acids. CDR3 nucleotide sequence: TGTGCCAGCAGTCCTCACGGGGGGCACACTGAAGCTTTCTTT. Encoded protein: CASSPHGGHTEAFF.

The rearrangement uses TRBV5-6 and TRBJ2-1, with TRBD2 matching 10 bases. The ends lost 4 bases at V and 9 bases at J; junction bases unmatched: 7. This CDR3 comprises 14 residues. The germline V gene encodes CDR1 SGHDT and CDR2 YYEEEE. CDR3 DNA: TGTGCCAGCAGCGCTAGCGGGAGTACGGGTGAGCAGTTCTTC. Protein product: CASSASGSTGEQFF.

The V call is TRBV5-1, the J call TRBJ1-2; TRBD1 matches at 8 bases. Germline V gives CDR1 SGHRS, CDR2 YFSETQ. The CDR3 has 18 amino acids. Unmatched junction bases numbered 16, after V lost 3 bases and J lost 3 bases. The CDR3 sequence: CASSWTGRTTGADYGYTF. DNA for the CDR3: TGCGCCAGCAGCTGGACAGGGCGTACTACAGGGGCGGACTATGGCTACACCTTC.

The chain recombines TRBV7-2 with TRBJ2-7, with TRBD2 matching over 8 bases. Germline V lookup: CDR1 SGHTA, CDR2 FQGNSA. The CDR3 sequence is 14 residues long. Germline trimming cut 3 bases from V and 4 bases from J; bases unmatched to any gene: 5. This chain's CDR3 is CASSFLPSGYEQYF. In DNA form, the CDR3 reads TGTGCCAGCAGCTTTTTACCTAGCGGGTACGAGCAGTACTTC. Together with reference TRBV7-2 and TRBJ2-7, the CDR3 gives the full variable domain: GAGVSQSPSNKVTEKGKDVELRCDPISGHTALYWYRQSLGQGLEFLIYFQGNSAPDKSGLPSDRFSAERTGGSVSTLTIQRTQQEDSAVYLCASSFLPSGYEQYFGPGTRLTVT.

V gene TRBV11-2 combines with J gene TRBJ2-5, with TRBD1 matching over 9 bases. Germline loops: CDR1 SGHAT, CDR2 FQNNGV. This CDR3 is 16 amino acids long. V was clipped by 3 bases and J by 1 base; unmatched bases: 6. CDR3 protein: CASSFTGTGIQETQYF. In DNA, the CDR3 is TGTGCCAGCAGCTTTACCGGGACAGGGATCCAAGAGACCCAGTACTTC.

This CDR3 is CASSEAGTANQPQHF. The CDR3 bases are TGCGCCAGCAGTGAGGCTGGGACAGCCAATCAGCCCCAGCATTTT. V usage is TRBV10-2 and J usage is TRBJ1-5; 7 bases map to TRBD1. CDR3 size: 15 residues. In germline, CDR1 is WSHSY, CDR2 SAAADI. V shed 2 bases, J shed 3 bases, and the junction held 4 bases outside the gene matches.

CDR3 coding DNA: TGTGCCAGCAGCTTCGGACTCATAGAGGCTAACAATGAGCAGTTCTTC. This translates into CASSFGLIEANNEQFF. This chain links TRBV5-4 with TRBJ2-1; weak D call: TRBD2 (5 bases). The CDR3 totals 16 residues. CDR1 and CDR2 (germline): SGHNT, YYREEE (reference sequence). Trimming took 2 bases from V and 5 from J, leaving 17 bases between them.

The chain carries TRBV2 and TRBJ2-7; maybe TRBD1 (5 bases). V gave up 7 bases and J gave up 3 bases, with 10 bases separating them. The V gene's germline CDR1 is SNHLY and CDR2 FYNNEI. There are 12 residues in the CDR3. The DNA for the CDR3 is TGTGCCAGCACTGGACAAGTCTACGAGCAGTACTTC. Encoded protein: CASTGQVYEQYF.

This clone was observed a single time. The CDR3 sequence: CATSPGIGTGTGANVLTF. In DNA form, the CDR3 reads TGTGCCACCAGTCCCGGGATTGGGACAGGGACCGGGGCCAACGTCCTGACTTTC. This chain connects TRBV15 to TRBJ2-6; 9 bases map to TRBD1. This CDR3 region has 18 residues. With 6 bases clipped from V and 4 bases from J, the junction kept 13 bases outside the gene matches. From germline, CDR1 is LNHNV and CDR2 YYDKDF (reference sequence).

The chain carries TRBV7-2 and TRBJ1-4; 8 nucleotides match TRBD1. The CDR3 runs 15 residues. The ends lost 4 bases at V and 3 bases at J; junction bases unmatched: 4. Germline V gene sequence: CDR1 SGHTA, CDR2 FQGNSA. The DNA of the CDR3 is TGTGCCAGCAGCTCGCAGGGGGCCGCTAATGAAAAACTGTTTTTT. Its translation: CASSSQGAANEKLFF.

The chain joins TRBV28 to TRBJ1-2, with D maybe TRBD1 (5 bases). Trimming shortened V by 7 bases and J by 7 bases, and 16 bases separated the two germline ends. CDR3 length: 13 residues. CDR1 is MDHEN, CDR2 SYDVKM, per germline. The CDR3 region is CASTLDSTRGYTF. The CDR3 nucleotides are TGTGCCAGCACCCTTGACAGTACCCGTGGCTACACCTTC.

The V gene is TRBV28, the J gene TRBJ2-7, with 9 bases identical to TRBD2. CDR1 MDHEN and CDR2 SYDVKM come from the germline V gene. CDR3 length: 15 amino acids. The J segment lost 4 bases and the V segment lost 6 bases, leaving 10 bases of the junction unmatched. The CDR3 DNA sequence: TGTGCCAGCAGCCCCTGGCGGGGGGGCCGATACGAGCAGTACTTC. The encoded protein is CASSPWRGGRYEQYF. The full variable domain, completed using reference TRBV28 and TRBJ2-7, is DVKVTQSSRYLVKRTGEKVFLECVQDMDHENMFWYRQDPGLGLRLIYFSYDVKMKEKGDIPEGYSVSREKKERFSLILESASTNQTSMYLCASSPWRGGRYEQYFGPGTRLTVT.

The chain is built from TRBV9 and TRBJ1-1, with D maybe TRBD1 (5 bases). Trimming shortened V by 0 bases and J by 4 bases, and 13 bases separated the two germline ends. From germline, CDR1 is SGDLS and CDR2 YYNGEE. The CDR3 is made up of 15 amino acids. The CDR3 region has the DNA TGTGCCAGCAGCGTAGCTAATTACAGGAGCACTGAAGCTTTCTTT. This translates into CASSVANYRSTEAFF. Full variable domain (missing parts from reference TRBV9 and TRBJ1-1): DSGVTQTPKHLITATGQRVTLRCSPRSGDLSVYWYQQSLDQGLQFLIQYYNGEERAKGNILERFSAQQFPDLHSELNLSSLELGDSALYFCASSVANYRSTEAFFGQGTRLTVV.

This chain connects TRBV2 to TRBJ1-2; D ambiguous. Germline V gene lookup returns CDR1 SNHLY and CDR2 FYNNEI. The CDR3 is made up of 14 amino acids. V was cut by 4 bases and J by 4 bases, with 13 bases left in between. The CDR3 reads CASSVRGFGYGYTF. The CDR3 coding sequence is TGTGCCAGCAGTGTACGAGGGTTTGGCTATGGCTACACCTTC.

The chain carries TRBV10-3 and TRBJ1-5, with D uncertain. Trimming removed 10 bases at V and 5 bases at J, with 15 bases between. This CDR3 has 13 amino acids. Germline lookup yields CDR1 ENHRY and CDR2 SYGVKD. The CDR3 nucleotides are TGTGCCACTTCAGCGGCCTGGGATCAGCCCCAGCATTTT. Its protein product is CATSAAWDQPQHF.

This clone was picked up a small number of times. The CDR3 DNA reads as TGTGCCAGCAGCCAGGGACAGTTATCCTACAATGAGCAGTTCTTC. It encodes CASSQGQLSYNEQFF. The chain has TRBV5-5 and TRBJ2-1; 7 nucleotides agree with TRBD1. This CDR3 spans 15 amino acids. V shed 4 bases and J 1 base; nucleotides not matched to a gene: 5. CDR1 and CDR2 (germline): SGHKS, YYEKEE (reference sequence).

The chain recombines TRBV20-1 with TRBJ2-7; 11 bases agree with TRBD2. Per the germline V gene, CDR1 is DFQATT and CDR2 is SNEGSKA (reference sequence). V lost 3 bases and J lost 4; bases outside the gene matches: 14. The CDR3 runs 17 residues. As DNA, the CDR3 is TGCAGTGCTAGTCGGGGGGAGGGACTAGCGGACTTATACGAGCAGTACTTC. Protein product: CSASRGEGLADLYEQYF.

The V gene is TRBV7-2, the J gene TRBJ1-4; 7 nucleotides line up with TRBD1. V dropped 3 bases and J dropped 5; count of bases not matched to a gene: 9. Germline assignment: CDR1 SGHTA and CDR2 FQGNSA. This CDR3 is 16 amino acids long. CDR3 in DNA: TGTGCCAGCAGCTTGGATGGGACAGCGAGGAATGAAAAACTGTTTTTT. Translation: CASSLDGTARNEKLFF.

The rearrangement links TRBV5-1 to TRBJ2-1; 11 nucleotides agree with TRBD2. The CDR3 length is 16 residues. The germline V gene encodes CDR1 SGHRS and CDR2 YFSETQ. J gave up 5 bases and V 1 base, and 5 bases lay outside the gene matches. The CDR3 loop is CASSLPASGGHNEQFF. CDR3 DNA: TGCGCCAGCAGCTTGCCTGCTAGCGGGGGGCACAATGAGCAGTTCTTC.

The rearrangement uses TRBV25-1 and TRBJ1-2; 10 nucleotides agree with TRBD1. The germline CDR1 and CDR2 sequences are MGHDK and SYGVNS. Trimming at V came to 3 bases and at J to 6 bases, leaving 10 bases not matched to a gene. The CDR3 has 16 residues. CDR3 amino acids: CASSDLGTGEANGYTF. The CDR3 bases are TGTGCCAGCAGTGATTTAGGGACAGGGGAAGCGAATGGCTACACCTTC.

The sample holds a few counts of this clone. This chain links TRBV6-2 or TRBV6-3 with TRBJ1-1, with 7 positions matching TRBD1. This CDR3 region has 17 residues. Germline values: CDR1 MNHEY, CDR2 SVGEGT. Germline trimming cut 2 bases from V and 7 bases from J; bases unmatched to any gene: 16. The CDR3 sequence: CASSYRKPGQLIIEAFF. The CDR3 DNA sequence: TGTGCCAGCAGTTACCGAAAGCCGGGACAGTTGATAATTGAAGCTTTCTTT.

This chain links TRBV5-8 with TRBJ1-4; 8 bases are shared with TRBD1. There are 14 residues in the CDR3. The germline V gene has CDR1 SGHTS and CDR2 YDEGEE. J gave up 7 bases and V 3 bases, and 5 bases lay outside the gene matches. The CDR3 loop is CASSSRGRLEKLFF. CDR3 nucleotides: TGTGCCAGCAGCTCCAGGGGGCGCCTTGAAAAACTGTTTTTT.

This clone was seen just once. The rearrangement joins TRBV6-1 to TRBJ1-5, with 9 bases aligning to TRBD1. The CDR3 is 14 amino acids. V dropped 6 bases and J dropped 7; count of bases not matched to a gene: 7. The germline V gene encodes CDR1 MNHNS and CDR2 SASEGT. CDR3 sequence reads: CASRHDRGGQPQHF. CDR3 nucleotides: TGTGCCAGCAGACACGACAGGGGGGGCCAGCCCCAGCATTTT.

The chain links TRBV2 to TRBJ2-7; D unclear. The CDR3 is made up of 14 amino acids. Germline-derived CDR1 and CDR2 are SNHLY and FYNNEI. The CDR3 loop is CASRVRNFSYEQYF. CDR3 DNA sequence: TGTGCAAGCCGGGTTAGAAATTTCTCCTACGAGCAGTACTTC.

This clone has a single count. V and J are TRBV7-3 and TRBJ2-5; D remains ambiguous. Germline V lookup: CDR1 SGHTA, CDR2 FQGTGA. CDR3 length equals 11 residues. Trimming left V 4 bases short and J 4 bases short, with 4 bases between. The CDR3 coding sequence is TGTGCCAGCAGCTCCCGAGAGACCCAGTACTTC. Amino acid sequence: CASSSRETQYF. Full variable domain (outside the CDR3, taken from reference TRBV7-3 and TRBJ2-5): GAGVSQTPSNKVTEKGKYVELRCDPISGHTALYWYRQSLGQGPEFLIYFQGTGAADDSGLPNDRFFAVRPEGSVSTLKIQRTERGDSAVYLCASSSRETQYFGPGTRLLVL.